This T cell receptor (beta chain) was retrieved from a study of T cell repertoires in cytomegalovirus infection. Study in general: CMV infection plus the matching HLA type was flagged by public TCR beta signatures.

Of note for this clonotype: Its target is unknown. The junction departs from germline at one end; a sequencing error may be responsible.

Each CDR3 protein gets one entry after TCRdb re-called the reads with MiXCR. The sample lists some 700,000 distinct CDR3 sequences, around 30% seen once, with around a sixth in the top ten. Specimen: cultured PBMCs, collected from culture after CMV antigen stimulation. The receptor was isolated from a human donor in good health (CMV status not recorded). Some clones in this sample may be carry-over from other donors' samples.

The CDR3 DNA follows: TGCGTCAGCAGCCAAGATGGGGGGGTTGAAAAACTGTTTTTT. Protein sequence: CVSSQDGGVEKLFF. The chain has TRBV4-1 and TRBJ1-4; weak D call: TRBD1 (5 bases). The CDR3 contains 14 residues. In germline, CDR1 is MGHRA, CDR2 YSYEKL.